This T cell receptor beta chain was documented in a study of blood T cell repertoires in COVID-19. Study details: Acute and convalescent COVID-19 samples came from the United States, Italy and Spain. Sources were T cells, B-cell-depleted T cells, or PBMCs; the material itself was cDNA or gDNA.

The CDR3 spans 15 residues. CDR1 is MRHNA, CDR2 SNTAGT, per germline. Between the trimmed V and J ends, which lost 0 bases and 0 bases, there was a span of 5 bases. Under the authors' procedure: Cell counts per sample came from amplifying reference gene primers. Profiling relied on immunoSEQ multiplex PCR, and the TCRdb table lists in-frame clones only, not all of them. From that table come the V and J calls and clone size; the DNA was used to work out D and trimming. The table lists roughly 700,000 clones, 80% to 90% of them singletons. Material for sequencing was peripheral blood. The V gene is TRBV6-4, the J gene TRBJ2-2; no clear D gene. The origin of this receptor is a woman aged 18-35 years with acute or convalescent COVID-19. CDR3 sequence: CASSDSAPNTGELFF. DNA of the CDR3: TGTGCCAGCAGTGACTCGGCACCGAACACCGGGGAGCTGTTTTTT.